Described below is a single TCR beta chain sequence and its context. This sample was included in a study of blood T cell repertoires in COVID-19. The wider study: From T cells, B-cell-depleted T cells, or PBMCs came the material, which was cDNA or gDNA.

CDR1 and CDR2 from the germline V gene are SQVTM and ANQGSEA. The CDR3 spans 13 residues. V was clipped by 2 bases and J by 5 bases, with 12 bases between them. In the authors' workflow: The assay estimated nucleated cells by amplifying reference gene primers. Sequenced by immunoSEQ multiplex PCR; TCRdb stores in-frame clones only, minus some. V, J and clone size are taken as reported in that table, and D and trimming were inferred from the DNA itself. Here the sample spans over 200,000 clones, roughly 88% being singletons. The chain is built from TRBV29-1 and TRBJ1-2; D is unclear. The sample was peripheral blood. This receptor was obtained from a woman aged 25 to 39 with acute or convalescent COVID-19. This CDR3 is CSVERPLEYGYTF. The CDR3 DNA is TGCAGCGTTGAACGCCCGCTAGAATATGGCTACACCTTC.